This T cell receptor beta chain was observed in a study of blood T cell repertoires in COVID-19. As for the study in general: The samples span acute and convalescent COVID-19 from the United States, Italy and Spain. Sources were T cells, B-cell-depleted T cells, or PBMCs; the material itself was cDNA or gDNA.

Authors' analysis steps: Researchers report that nucleated cell counts were estimated from reference gene primer amplification. Only in-frame clones appear in the TCRdb table, and some are missing; sequencing was by immunoSEQ multiplex PCR. From that table come the V and J calls and clone size; the DNA was used to work out D and trimming. The sample includes approximately 130,000 clones, around 86% of them seen just once. The CDR3 length is 15 residues. Per germline, CDR1 MDHEN and CDR2 SYDVKM. The junction had 4 bases not matched to a gene; V was cut back by 1 base and J by 5 bases. This chain joins TRBV28 and TRBJ2-5, with TRBD2 matching 10 bases. This clonotype was obtained from a woman aged 55-70 years with active or convalescent COVID-19. The sample consisted of peripheral blood. The CDR3: CASSLSLAGAETQYF. The CDR3, as DNA: TGTGCCAGCAGTTTATCTCTAGCGGGAGCGGAGACCCAGTACTTC.